This T cell receptor beta chain is from a study of shared clonotypes between healthy human individuals. General study points: Lower generation probabilities were found for non-shared clonotypes than for those shared by all four donors.

V lost 1 base to trimming and J lost 6 bases, with 24 bases between them. CDR1 SEHNR and CDR2 FQNEAQ come from the germline V gene (reference sequence). The CDR3 covers 19 residues. Into CD45RA+ naive and CD45RA-negative memory subsets, the CD4+ cells were split. Once extracted for a subset, genomic DNA was divided evenly among several immunoSEQ plates. The table came from immunoSEQ multiplex PCR; TCRdb's copy has only in-frame clones and leaves some out. The data contain about 1.5 million clones, about 98% of them singletons. On this clone: Antigen specificity is unknown.

The chain combines TRBV7-9 with TRBJ2-2; D is possibly TRBD1 (8 bases). Sequenced: naive CD4+ T cells sorted from blood. Subset defined: CD45RA+ positively selected. The sequence derives from a man aged 25-45 years in good health. In DNA, the CDR3 is TGTGCCAGCAGCTTAGATGTCAGGGGGCCGGCGGGAGCTTCCGGGGAGCTGTTTTTT. Translated: CASSLDVRGPAGASGELFF. Based on the CDR3 plus reference TRBV7-9 and TRBJ2-2, the full variable domain is DTGVSQNPRHKITKRGQNVTFRCDPISEHNRLYWYRQTLGQGPEFLTYFQNEAQLEKSRLLSDRFSAERPKGSFSTLEIQRTEQGDSAMYLCASSLDVRGPAGASGELFFGEGSRLTVL.